This TCR beta chain was captured in a study of identical twins. Template switching added a universal primer site, and cDNA bore unique molecular identifiers. TCRdb reprocessed the 5' RACE reads via MiXCR and lists one record per CDR3 protein. Of just over 450,000 distinct CDR3 sequences listed, 14% are singletons. Study-level findings and limits: Analyses of zero insertions could be partly confounded by invariant MAIT and iNKT cells. The study based its conclusions on cross-sectional statistical analysis and did not follow the same donors. Models underestimated how often monozygotic twins shared out-of-frame TCR alpha.

Germline V CDR1 and CDR2: SGHTA, FQGNSA. CDR3 length equals 14 residues. The trim removed 5 bases at V and 6 bases at J, leaving 8 bases unmatched. A note on this clonotype: The antigen remains unidentified.

These data were also reused for a study on yellow fever vaccine responses in identical twins.

The source is a woman aged 18-29 years in good health. Sequenced sample: CD4+ T cells sorted from blood. V is TRBV7-2 and J is TRBJ1-1; 8 bases line up with TRBD1. CDR3 residues: CASSRTGSGAEAFF. In DNA form, the CDR3 reads TGTGCCAGCAGCCGGACAGGGTCGGGCGCTGAAGCTTTCTTT.